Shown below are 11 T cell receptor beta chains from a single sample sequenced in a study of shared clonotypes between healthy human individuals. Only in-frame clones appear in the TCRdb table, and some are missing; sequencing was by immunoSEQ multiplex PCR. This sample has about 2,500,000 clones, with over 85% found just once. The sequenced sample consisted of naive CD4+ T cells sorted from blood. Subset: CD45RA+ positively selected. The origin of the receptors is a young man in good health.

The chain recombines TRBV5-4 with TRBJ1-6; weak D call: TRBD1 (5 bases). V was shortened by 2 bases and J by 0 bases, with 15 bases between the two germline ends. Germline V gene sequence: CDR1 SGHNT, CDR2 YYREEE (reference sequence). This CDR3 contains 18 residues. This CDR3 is CASSFTGTPSSYNSPLHF. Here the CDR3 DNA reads TGTGCCAGCAGCTTCACCGGGACGCCGAGCTCCTATAATTCACCCCTCCACTTT.

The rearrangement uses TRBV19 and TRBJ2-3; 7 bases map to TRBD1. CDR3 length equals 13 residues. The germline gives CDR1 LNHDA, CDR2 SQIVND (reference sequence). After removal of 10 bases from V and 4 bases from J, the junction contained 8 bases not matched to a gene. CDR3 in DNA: TGTGCCACCCGACAGGGTACGGCAGATACGCAGTATTTT. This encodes CATRQGTADTQYF.

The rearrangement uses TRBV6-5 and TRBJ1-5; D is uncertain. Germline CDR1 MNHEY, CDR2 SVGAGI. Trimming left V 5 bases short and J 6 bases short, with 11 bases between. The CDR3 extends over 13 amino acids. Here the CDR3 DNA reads TGTGCCAGCAGTGCCCATGGCGGTCAGCCCCAGCATTTT. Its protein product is CASSAHGGQPQHF.

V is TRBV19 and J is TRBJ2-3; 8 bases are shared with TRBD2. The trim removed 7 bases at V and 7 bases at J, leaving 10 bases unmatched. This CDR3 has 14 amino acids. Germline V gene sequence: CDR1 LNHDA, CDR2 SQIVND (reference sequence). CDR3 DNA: TGTGCCAGTACCCAGAACAGCGGGAGCAATACGCAGTATTTT. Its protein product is CASTQNSGSNTQYF.

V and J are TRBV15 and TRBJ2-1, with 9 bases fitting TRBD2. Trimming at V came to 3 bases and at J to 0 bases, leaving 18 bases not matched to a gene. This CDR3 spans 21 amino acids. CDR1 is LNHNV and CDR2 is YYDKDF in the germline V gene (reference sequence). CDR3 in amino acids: CATSRGLSGSVSPSSYNEQFF. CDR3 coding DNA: TGTGCCACCAGCAGGGGTCTTAGCGGGAGCGTGAGTCCTAGCTCCTACAATGAGCAGTTCTTC.

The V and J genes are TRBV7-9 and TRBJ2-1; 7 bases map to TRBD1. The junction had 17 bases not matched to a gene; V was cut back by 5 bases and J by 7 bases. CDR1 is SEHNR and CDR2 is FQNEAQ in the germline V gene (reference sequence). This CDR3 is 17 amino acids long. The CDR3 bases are TGTGCCAGCAGCACCCGCCAGAGGGGACAGAGTCTTAATGAGCAGTTCTTC. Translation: CASSTRQRGQSLNEQFF.

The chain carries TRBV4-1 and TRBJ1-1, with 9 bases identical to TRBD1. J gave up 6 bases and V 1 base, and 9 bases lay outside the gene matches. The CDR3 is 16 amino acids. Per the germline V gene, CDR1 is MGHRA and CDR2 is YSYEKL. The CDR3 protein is CASSQGKGTGLSEAFF. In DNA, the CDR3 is TGCGCCAGCAGCCAAGGGAAGGGGACAGGGCTTTCTGAAGCTTTCTTT.

The CDR3 loop is CASSLLGSHNEQFF. Here the CDR3 DNA reads TGCGCCAGCAGCTTGCTGGGATCACACAATGAGCAGTTCTTC. This rearrangement joins TRBV5-1 to TRBJ2-1; D gene unclear. The germline gives CDR1 SGHRS, CDR2 YFSETQ. V was pared by 1 base and J by 5 bases, with 10 bases between. There are 14 residues in the CDR3.

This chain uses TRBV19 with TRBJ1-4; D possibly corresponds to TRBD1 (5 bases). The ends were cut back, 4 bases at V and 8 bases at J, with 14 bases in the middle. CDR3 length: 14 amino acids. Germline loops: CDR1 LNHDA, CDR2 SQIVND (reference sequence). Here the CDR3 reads CASSTRDSPEKLFF. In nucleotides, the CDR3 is TGTGCCAGTAGTACTCGCGACAGTCCCGAAAAACTGTTTTTT.

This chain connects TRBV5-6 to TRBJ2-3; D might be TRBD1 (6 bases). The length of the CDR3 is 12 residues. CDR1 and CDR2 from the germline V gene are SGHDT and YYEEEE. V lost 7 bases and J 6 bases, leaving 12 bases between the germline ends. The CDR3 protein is CASALRGDTQYF. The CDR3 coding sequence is TGTGCCAGCGCCTTGAGGGGGGATACGCAGTATTTT.

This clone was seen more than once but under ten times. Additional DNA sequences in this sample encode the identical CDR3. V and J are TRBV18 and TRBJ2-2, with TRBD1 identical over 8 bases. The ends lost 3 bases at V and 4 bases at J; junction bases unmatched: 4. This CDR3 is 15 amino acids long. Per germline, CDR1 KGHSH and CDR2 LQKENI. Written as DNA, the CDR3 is TGTGCCAGCTCACCCGGGACAGGAGCCACCGGGGAGCTGTTTTTT. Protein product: CASSPGTGATGELFF. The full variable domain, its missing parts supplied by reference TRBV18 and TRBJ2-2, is NAGVMQNPRHLVRRRGQEARLRCSPMKGHSHVYWYRQLPEEGLKFMVYLQKENIIDESGMPKERFSAEFPKEGPSILRIQQVVRGDSAAYFCASSPGTGATGELFFGEGSRLTVL.